Listed below are T cell receptor beta chains from one sample, sequenced in a study of vaccination and CD4 T cells after COVID-19. TCRdb re-analysed the PCR reads in MiXCR, keeping a single row per CDR3 protein. The data show fewer than 11,000 distinct CDR3 sequences, with 35% to 50% seen just once and 34% held by the top ten. The antigens these receptors bind are not known. The source material was CD4+ T cells from blood, cultured in vitro. These receptors were obtained from a human donor who had recovered from COVID-19. Each CDR3 is given with its conserved first and last residue. Each record gives: V gene, clone size, CDR3 length, J gene, D gene, CDR3 protein, CDR3 DNA. The D gene is left open where the match is weak. Some rows have no size entry. The others give once, few or many, or a class for an expanded clone.

TRBV29-1	-	13	TRBJ1-2	TRBD1	CSVGTGGGYGYTF	TGCAGCGTCGGGACAGGGGGCGGCTATGGCTACACCTTC
TRBV20-1	-	12	TRBJ2-7	TRBD2	CSANRGEVEQYF	TGCAGTGCTAATCGGGGGGAAGTCGAGCAGTACTTC
TRBV10-3	few	17	TRBJ1-2	-	CAISEEAARPINYGYTF	TGTGCCATCAGTGAGGAGGCAGCCAGACCCATTAACTATGGCTACACCTTC
TRBV6-2/TRBV6-3	few	18	TRBJ1-5	-	CASSYPGVKTVFNQPQHF	TGTGCCAGCAGTTACCCGGGAGTGAAGACCGTCTTCAATCAGCCCCAGCATTTT
TRBV20-1	-	15	TRBJ2-5	TRBD2	CSARLAGTGRETQYF	TGCAGTGCTAGGTTAGCGGGGACGGGCCGGGAGACCCAGTACTTC
TRBV20-1	few	12	TRBJ2-1	TRBD2	CGGLAGGSEQFF	TGCGGGGGACTAGCGGGGGGTTCGGAGCAGTTCTTC
TRBV19	-	12	TRBJ1-3	-	CASHVPGNTIYF	TGTGCCAGTCACGTTCCTGGAAACACCATATATTTT
TRBV11-2	few	17	TRBJ2-7	-	CASSSVGLMDTFYEQYF	TGTGCCAGCAGTAGTGTCGGGTTGATGGATACCTTCTACGAGCAGTACTTC
TRBV6-2/TRBV6-3	-	14	TRBJ1-3	-	CASSSLSSGNTIYF	TGTGCCAGCAGCAGTCTCAGCTCTGGAAACACCATATATTTT
TRBV7-8	few	15	TRBJ1-1	-	CASSLDRGRVSEAFF	TGTGCCAGCAGCTTAGATCGGGGTAGAGTTTCTGAAGCTTTCTTT
TRBV9	-	15	TRBJ1-1	-	CASSVVNRKNTEAFF	TGTGCCAGCAGCGTAGTGAACAGGAAGAACACTGAAGCTTTCTTT
TRBV20-1	-	15	TRBJ2-3	-	CSAKRPGKPTDTQYF	TGCAGTGCTAAAAGACCGGGGAAACCCACAGATACGCAGTATTTT
TRBV5-1	-	18	TRBJ2-2	TRBD1	CASSLRGQGAKNTGELFF	TGCGCCAGCAGCTTAAGGGGACAGGGGGCCAAGAACACCGGGGAGCTGTTTTTT
TRBV12-3/TRBV12-4	-	16	TRBJ1-3	-	CASSPSSVARGNTIYF	TGTGCCAGCAGCCCATCCTCCGTAGCGAGAGGAAACACCATATATTTT
TRBV21-1	few	14	TRBJ1-1	-	CASSPGQLNTEAFF	TGTGCCAGCAGCCCAGGACAGTTGAACACTGAAGCTTTCTTT
TRBV28	-	14	TRBJ1-4	-	CASTLASGREKLFF	TGTGCCAGCACCCTCGCGTCGGGTCGGGAAAAACTGTTTTTT
TRBV11-2	few	14	TRBJ2-5	-	CASSLRRGRGAQYF	TGTGCCAGCAGCTTAAGGCGCGGCAGGGGGGCCCAGTACTTC
TRBV6-1	few	15	TRBJ1-1	-	CASGEYPWRDTEAFF	TGTGCCAGCGGGGAGTACCCTTGGAGGGACACTGAAGCTTTCTTT
TRBV11-2	-	13	TRBJ1-2	-	CASSPPKGYGYTF	TGTGCCAGCAGCCCTCCCAAGGGCTATGGCTACACCTTC
TRBV27	-	15	TRBJ2-5	TRBD1	CASHGQGARHETQYF	TGTGCCAGTCACGGACAGGGGGCGAGGCATGAGACCCAGTACTTC
TRBV12-3/TRBV12-4	few	10	TRBJ1-1	-	CASSLTEAFF	TGTGCCAGCAGTTTGACTGAAGCTTTCTTT
TRBV30	-	13	TRBJ1-5	-	CAWSDSSYQPQHF	TGTGCCTGGAGTGACAGTAGCTATCAGCCCCAGCATTTT
TRBV4-1	-	16	TRBJ2-5	-	CASSRLQEAHQETQYF	TGCGCCAGCAGCCGCCTCCAGGAGGCTCACCAAGAGACCCAGTACTTC
TRBV10-2	-	15	TRBJ1-2	-	CASSESTRAPYGYTF	TGCGCCAGCAGTGAGTCTACCAGGGCGCCCTATGGCTACACCTTC
TRBV20-1	-	17	TRBJ2-2	TRBD2	CSAPKTSGGPTSGELFF	TGCAGTGCTCCTAAGACTAGCGGGGGCCCGACGTCCGGGGAGCTGTTTTTT
TRBV6-5	-	15	TRBJ1-6	-	CASSYLRDNNSPLHF	TGTGCCAGCAGTTACCTAAGGGATAATAATTCACCCCTCCACTTT
TRBV21-1	-	16	TRBJ2-1	-	CASCSPISSSYNEQFF	TGTGCCAGCTGCAGCCCGATCAGTAGCTCCTACAATGAGCAGTTCTTC
TRBV21-1	-	16	TRBJ1-5	-	CASSKGSLGRNQPQHF	TGTGCCAGCAGCAAAGGGTCATTGGGCCGAAATCAGCCCCAGCATTTT
TRBV6-1	-	16	TRBJ2-3	TRBD2	CASALAGGGVSDTQYF	TGTGCCAGCGCGCTAGCGGGGGGCGGGGTTTCAGATACGCAGTATTTT
TRBV27	few	15	TRBJ1-4	-	CASSPSRATNEKLFF	TGTGCCAGCAGTCCTAGTAGAGCAACTAATGAAAAACTGTTTTTT
TRBV12-3/TRBV12-4	-	18	TRBJ2-7	TRBD1	CASSLGQGIFSLSYEQYF	TGTGCCAGCAGTTTGGGACAGGGGATTTTTTCTCTTAGCTACGAGCAGTACTTC
TRBV25-1	-	13	TRBJ1-1	TRBD1	CASSGDSGTEAFF	TGTGCCAGCAGTGGGGACAGTGGCACTGAAGCTTTCTTT
TRBV7-8	-	16	TRBJ2-2	-	CAWLPTGIRDTGELFF	TGTGCCTGGCTCCCGACGGGGATTCGCGACACCGGGGAGCTGTTTTTT
TRBV30	-	16	TRBJ2-3	TRBD2	CAWSGGSGAITDTQYF	TGTGCCTGGAGTGGAGGTAGCGGGGCGATCACAGATACGCAGTATTTT
TRBV6-1	-	15	TRBJ2-3	TRBD1	CASSRTGGRTDTQYF	TGTGCCAGCAGCAGGACAGGGGGCCGGACAGATACGCAGTATTTT
TRBV6-1	-	14	TRBJ2-7	-	CASSTADRDYEQYF	TGTGCCAGCAGCACAGCTGACCGGGACTACGAGCAGTACTTC
TRBV5-1	once	15	TRBJ2-5	-	CASSFSGDRGETQYF	TGCGCCAGCAGCTTTAGTGGAGATCGGGGGGAGACCCAGTACTTC
TRBV5-1	-	13	TRBJ2-7	-	CASSAQGSYEQYF	TGCGCCAGCAGCGCCCAGGGCTCCTACGAGCAGTACTTC